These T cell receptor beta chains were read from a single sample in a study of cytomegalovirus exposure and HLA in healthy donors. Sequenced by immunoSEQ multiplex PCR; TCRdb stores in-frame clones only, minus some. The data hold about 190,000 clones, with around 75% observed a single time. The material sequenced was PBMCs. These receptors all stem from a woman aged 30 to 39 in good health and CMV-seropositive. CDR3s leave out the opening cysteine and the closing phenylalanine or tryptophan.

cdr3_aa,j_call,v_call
ASSQVPGLDPEQY,TRBJ2-7,TRBV4-1
ASSPRVAREPETQY,TRBJ2-5,TRBV18
ASSPTGSSYEQY,TRBJ2-7,TRBV4-1
ASSPFDSATEAF,TRBJ1-1,TRBV18
ASSWRETGVGELF,TRBJ2-2,TRBV7-9
ASMYYNTEAF,TRBJ1-1,TRBV19
ASSASPGDEKLF,TRBJ1-4,TRBV5-1
ASSYSVSAGFYGYT,TRBJ1-2,TRBV6-6
ASSLASSYEQY,TRBJ2-7,TRBV28
ASTTGHNTGELF,TRBJ2-2,TRBV14
ASSQESGLAGASTDTQY,TRBJ2-3,TRBV4-2
ASRPTGTDGYT,TRBJ1-2,TRBV5-1
ASSYPTGGQDSPLH,TRBJ1-6,TRBV5-8
ASSLGREAF,TRBJ1-1,TRBV5-1
ASSELRSYEQY,TRBJ2-7,TRBV6-1
ASRGTRRSGELF,TRBJ2-2,TRBV19
SSSPSWGEQY,TRBJ2-7,TRBV7-9
ASSRLADSYNEQF,-,TRBV6-4
ASSQVDIISYNEQF,TRBJ2-1,TRBV4-1
ASRLDGTGDSEQY,TRBJ2-7,TRBV5-6